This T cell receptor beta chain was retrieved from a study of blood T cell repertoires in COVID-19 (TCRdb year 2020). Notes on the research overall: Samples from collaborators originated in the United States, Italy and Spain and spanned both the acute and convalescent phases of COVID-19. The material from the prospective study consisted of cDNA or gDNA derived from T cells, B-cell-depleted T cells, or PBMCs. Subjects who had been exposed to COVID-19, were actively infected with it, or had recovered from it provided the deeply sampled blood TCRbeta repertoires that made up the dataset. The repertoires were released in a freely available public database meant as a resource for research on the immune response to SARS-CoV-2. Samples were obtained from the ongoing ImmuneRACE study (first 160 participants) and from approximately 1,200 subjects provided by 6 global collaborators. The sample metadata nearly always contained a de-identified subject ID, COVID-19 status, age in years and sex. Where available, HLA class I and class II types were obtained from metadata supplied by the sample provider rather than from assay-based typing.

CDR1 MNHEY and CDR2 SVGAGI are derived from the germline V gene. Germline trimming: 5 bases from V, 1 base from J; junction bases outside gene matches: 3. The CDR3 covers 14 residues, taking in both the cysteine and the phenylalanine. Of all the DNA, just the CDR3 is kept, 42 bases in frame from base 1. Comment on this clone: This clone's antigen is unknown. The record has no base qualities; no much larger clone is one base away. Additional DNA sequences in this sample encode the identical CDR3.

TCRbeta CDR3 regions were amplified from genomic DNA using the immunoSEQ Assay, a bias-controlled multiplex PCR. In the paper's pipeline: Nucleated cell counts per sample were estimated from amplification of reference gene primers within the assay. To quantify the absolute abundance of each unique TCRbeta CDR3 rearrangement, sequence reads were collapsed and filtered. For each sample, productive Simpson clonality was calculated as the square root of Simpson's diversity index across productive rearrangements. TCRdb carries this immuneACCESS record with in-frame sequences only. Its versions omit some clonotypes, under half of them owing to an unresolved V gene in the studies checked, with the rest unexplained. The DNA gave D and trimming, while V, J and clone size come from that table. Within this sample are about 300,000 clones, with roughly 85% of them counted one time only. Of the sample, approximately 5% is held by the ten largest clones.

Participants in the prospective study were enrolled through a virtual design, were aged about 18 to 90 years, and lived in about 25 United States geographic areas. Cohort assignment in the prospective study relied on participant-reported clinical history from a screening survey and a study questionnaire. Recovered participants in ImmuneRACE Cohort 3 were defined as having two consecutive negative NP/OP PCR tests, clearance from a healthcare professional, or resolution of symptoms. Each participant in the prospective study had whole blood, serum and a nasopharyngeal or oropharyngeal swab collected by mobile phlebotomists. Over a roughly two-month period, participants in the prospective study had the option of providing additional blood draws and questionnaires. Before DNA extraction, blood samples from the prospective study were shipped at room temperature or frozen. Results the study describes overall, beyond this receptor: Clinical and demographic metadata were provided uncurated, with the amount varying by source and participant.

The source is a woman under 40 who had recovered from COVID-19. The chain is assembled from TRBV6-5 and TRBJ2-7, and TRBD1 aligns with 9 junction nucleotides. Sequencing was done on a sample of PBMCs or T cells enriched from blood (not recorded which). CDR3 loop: CASSPGTGSYEQYF. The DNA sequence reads TGTGCCAGCAGTCCCGGGACAGGGTCCTACGAGCAGTACTTC.